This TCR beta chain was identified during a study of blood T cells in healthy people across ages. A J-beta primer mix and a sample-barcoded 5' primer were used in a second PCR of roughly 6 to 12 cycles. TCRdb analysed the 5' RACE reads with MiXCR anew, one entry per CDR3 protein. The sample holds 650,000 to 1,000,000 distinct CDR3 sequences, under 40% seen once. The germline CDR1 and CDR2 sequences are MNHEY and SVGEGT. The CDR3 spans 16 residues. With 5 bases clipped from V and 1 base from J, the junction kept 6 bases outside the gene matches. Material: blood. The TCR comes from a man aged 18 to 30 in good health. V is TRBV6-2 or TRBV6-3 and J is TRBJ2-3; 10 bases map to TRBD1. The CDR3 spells CASSQTGGSGTDTQYF. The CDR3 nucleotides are TGTGCCAGCAGTCAGACAGGGGGCAGTGGCACAGATACGCAGTATTTT.